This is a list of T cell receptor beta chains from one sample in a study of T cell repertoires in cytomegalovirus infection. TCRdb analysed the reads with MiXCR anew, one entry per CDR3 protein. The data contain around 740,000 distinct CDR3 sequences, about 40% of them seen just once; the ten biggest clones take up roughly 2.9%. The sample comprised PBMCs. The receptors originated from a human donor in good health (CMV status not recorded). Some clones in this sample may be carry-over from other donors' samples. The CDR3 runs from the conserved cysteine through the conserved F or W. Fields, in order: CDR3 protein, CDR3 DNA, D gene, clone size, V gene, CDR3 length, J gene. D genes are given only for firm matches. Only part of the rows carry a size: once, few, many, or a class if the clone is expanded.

CSARAGTGGLYEQYF | TGCAGTGCTAGAGCCGGGACAGGGGGCCTCTACGAGCAGTACTTC | TRBD1 | . | TRBV20-1 | 15 | TRBJ2-7
CASSLGQGTYGYTF | TGTGCCAGCAGCTTGGGACAGGGAACCTATGGCTACACCTTC | TRBD1 | few | TRBV5-4 | 14 | TRBJ1-2
CASSVGQGRWSTEAFF | TGCGCCAGCAGCGTGGGACAGGGTCGCTGGAGCACTGAAGCTTTCTTT | TRBD1 | . | TRBV5-1 | 16 | TRBJ1-1
CAIRIGTGSNHEAVF | TGTGCCATCAGGATAGGGACAGGGAGTAATCATGAAGCTGTCTTT | TRBD1 | . | TRBV10-3 | 15 | TRBJ1-1
CASSRQGADGYTF | TGTGCCAGCAGTCGACAGGGGGCGGACGGCTACACCTTC | TRBD1 | . | TRBV27 | 13 | TRBJ1-2
CSAPPPTTRTDTQYF | TGCAGTGCTCCCCCTCCAACTACCCGCACAGATACGCAGTATTTT | . | many | TRBV20-1 | 15 | TRBJ2-3
CASSLGPGTLNEQFF | TGTGCCAGCAGCTTAGGCCCTGGGACACTAAATGAGCAGTTCTTC | . | few | TRBV11-2 | 15 | TRBJ2-1
CASSSSDSMNTEAFF | TGCGCCAGCAGCTCCTCGGACAGCATGAACACTGAAGCTTTCTTT | . | . | TRBV5-1 | 15 | TRBJ1-1
CASSQEVSAGGNTGELFF | TGCGCCAGCAGCCAAGAGGTTTCAGCGGGGGGGAACACCGGGGAGCTGTTTTTT | TRBD2 | . | TRBV4-1 | 18 | TRBJ2-2
CSAGPVQNSPLHF | TGTTCCGCAGGGCCGGTCCAAAATTCACCTCTCCACTTT | . | once | TRBV6-5 | 13 | TRBJ1-6
CASSIDERTYDYTF | TGTGCCAGTAGTATAGACGAAAGGACTTATGACTACACCTTC | . | . | TRBV19 | 14 | TRBJ1-2
CASSSTGGGSNEQFF | TGTGCCAGCAGCTCCACAGGGGGCGGATCCAATGAGCAGTTCTTC | TRBD1 | . | TRBV5-5 | 15 | TRBJ2-1
CASSYPGQGRRGYTF | TGTGCCAGCAGCTACCCGGGACAGGGACGACGGGGCTACACCTTC | TRBD1 | many | TRBV7-2 | 15 | TRBJ1-2
CASSEDRARKPQHF | TGTGCCAGTAGTGAAGACAGGGCACGGAAGCCCCAGCATTTT | TRBD1 | . | TRBV19 | 14 | TRBJ1-5
CASSPLAGDTDTQYF | TGTGCCAGCAGCCCCTTAGCGGGGGACACAGATACGCAGTATTTT | TRBD2 | . | TRBV7-6 | 15 | TRBJ2-3
CASSLLQGDSPLHF | TGCGCCAGCAGCTTGCTTCAGGGGGATTCACCCCTCCACTTT | TRBD1 | . | TRBV5-1 | 14 | TRBJ1-6
CATEEGSGLETQYF | TGTGCCACCGAAGAAGGAAGCGGGCTAGAGACCCAGTACTTC | . | . | TRBV24-1 | 14 | TRBJ2-5
CASMTATPMYF | TGTGCCAGCATGACCGCGACACCCATGTACTTC | . | few | TRBV28 | 11 | TRBJ2-7
CASSPAGKSQEQYF | TGTGCCAGCAGCCCCGCAGGGAAGTCGCAGGAGCAGTACTTC | . | . | TRBV4-2 | 14 | TRBJ2-7
CASSPGGLGPKETQYF | TGTGCCAGCAGTCCCGGGGGGCTAGGGCCGAAAGAGACCCAGTACTTC | . | . | TRBV28 | 16 | TRBJ2-5
CASSRPLGQLGEQFF | TGCGCCAGCAGCCGACCCTTAGGACAGCTCGGTGAGCAGTTCTTC | . | many | TRBV4-1 | 15 | TRBJ2-1
CASSPLRTGGTEAFF | TGTGCCAGCAGCCCCCTGAGGACAGGGGGCACTGAAGCTTTCTTT | TRBD1 | many | TRBV7-9 | 15 | TRBJ1-1
CASSQQGGYGYTF | TGTGCCAGCAGCCAACAGGGCGGCTATGGCTACACCTTC | . | . | TRBV3-1 | 13 | TRBJ1-2
CASSPRDRITGELFF | TGTGCCAGCAGCCCCCGGGACAGGATCACCGGGGAGCTGTTTTTT | TRBD1 | many | TRBV3-1 | 15 | TRBJ2-2
CSVDSGTAYEQYF | TGCAGCGTTGACTCCGGGACAGCCTACGAGCAGTACTTC | TRBD1 | . | TRBV29-1 | 13 | TRBJ2-7
CASRIHQGARTEAFF | TGTGCCAGCAGGATTCATCAGGGGGCCCGAACTGAAGCTTTCTTT | TRBD1 | . | TRBV27 | 15 | TRBJ1-1
CASSQEWQVTGELFF | TGTGCCAGCAGCCAAGAGTGGCAAGTCACCGGGGAGCTGTTTTTT | . | few | TRBV4-2 | 15 | TRBJ2-2
CASSPLPGTLTDTQYF | TGTGCCAGCAGCCCCCTTCCAGGGACCCTCACAGATACGCAGTATTTT | . | . | TRBV28 | 16 | TRBJ2-3
CASSPRITGGEGTQYF | TGTGCCAGCAGCCCGAGAATCACAGGGGGCGAGGGTACGCAGTATTTT | TRBD1 | . | TRBV7-6 | 16 | TRBJ2-3
CASSVQGGSYNEQFF | TGTGCCAGTAGCGTACAGGGTGGCTCCTACAATGAGCAGTTCTTC | . | few | TRBV19 | 15 | TRBJ2-1
CASSPPDRENTEAFF | TGCGCCAGCAGCCCCCCGGACAGGGAGAACACTGAAGCTTTCTTT | TRBD1 | few | TRBV4-1 | 15 | TRBJ1-1
CASSETRDETQYF | TGTGCCAGCAGTGAAACAAGGGATGAGACCCAGTACTTC | . | . | TRBV25-1 | 13 | TRBJ2-5
CATSRLGWNIQYF | TGTGCCACCAGCAGACTTGGGTGGAACATTCAGTACTTC | . | few | TRBV15 | 13 | TRBJ2-4
CASSVGGVGVDEQFF | TGTGCCAGCAGCGTCGGGGGGGTTGGTGTCGATGAGCAGTTCTTC | TRBD2 | many | TRBV7-2 | 15 | TRBJ2-1
CASSFGGEQYF | TGTGCCAGCAGTTTTGGGGGCGAGCAGTACTTC | . | many | TRBV12-3/TRBV12-4 | 11 | TRBJ2-7
CASSLDSTPHNEQFF | TGTGCCAGCAGCCTTGACAGCACCCCTCACAATGAGCAGTTCTTC | . | . | TRBV11-2 | 15 | TRBJ2-1
CATSDLFGGSDEQFF | TGTGCCACCAGTGATTTATTCGGCGGAAGCGATGAGCAGTTCTTC | . | few | TRBV24-1 | 15 | TRBJ2-1
CASGRASGSYEQYF | TGTGCCAGCGGGAGGGCCTCAGGATCCTACGAGCAGTACTTC | TRBD2 | few | TRBV19 | 14 | TRBJ2-7
CATSDLRAGDKETQYF | TGTGCCACCAGTGATTTGCGGGCAGGGGATAAAGAGACCCAGTACTTC | . | . | TRBV24-1 | 16 | TRBJ2-5
CATSRTENTEAFF | TGTGCCACCAGTAGAACAGAGAACACTGAAGCTTTCTTT | . | few | TRBV24-1 | 13 | TRBJ1-1
CASTLTGEGVTQYF | TGTGCCAGCACCCTGACAGGGGAGGGGGTGACCCAGTACTTC | . | . | TRBV28 | 14 | TRBJ2-5
CASSFARFSYEQYF | TGTGCCAGCAGCTTCGCCCGCTTCTCCTACGAGCAGTACTTC | . | few | TRBV5-5 | 14 | TRBJ2-7
CSAHPDTGTSGRGNEQFF | TGCAGTGCTCACCCCGATACCGGGACTAGCGGGAGAGGTAATGAGCAGTTCTTC | TRBD2 | few | TRBV20-1 | 18 | TRBJ2-1
CASSEARAGNTIYF | TGTGCCAGCAGTGAAGCTCGGGCTGGAAACACCATATATTTT | . | few | TRBV6-1 | 14 | TRBJ1-3
CASSPGQGAMDTQYF | TGCGCCAGCAGCCCGGGACAGGGGGCGATGGATACGCAGTATTTT | TRBD1 | few | TRBV4-1 | 15 | TRBJ2-3